The 24 T cell receptor beta chains below all came from one sample that was sequenced in a study of blood T cell repertoires in COVID-19. Libraries were prepared by immunoSEQ multiplex PCR; TCRdb keeps only in-frame clonotypes and omits some of them. The table lists fewer than 200,000 clones, 88% of them singletons. The sample was peripheral blood. The origin of the receptors is a man in his 60s with acute or convalescent COVID-19.

This chain links TRBV10-3 with TRBJ1-1; D remains ambiguous. Germline V lookup: CDR1 ENHRY, CDR2 SYGVKD. Between the trimmed V and J ends, which lost 0 bases and 0 bases, there was a span of 8 bases. This CDR3 contains 15 residues. Here the CDR3 reads CAISESAALNTEAFF. CDR3 DNA: TGTGCCATCAGTGAGTCGGCCGCCTTGAACACTGAAGCTTTCTTT.

This sequence joins TRBV9 and TRBJ1-2, with D possibly being TRBD1 (6 bases). V lost 6 bases and J 7 bases, leaving 19 bases between the germline ends. Germline CDR1 reads SGDLS; CDR2 reads YYNGEE. The CDR3 length is 14 residues. For the CDR3, the DNA is TGTGCCAGCAACGAACGGGGGGGGCCTAGTGGCTACACCTTC. Its translation is CASNERGGPSGYTF.

The V gene is TRBV5-1, the J gene TRBJ1-2; 11 bases line up with TRBD1. The V gene end was trimmed by 0 bases and the J gene end by 6 bases; junction bases not matched to a gene: 7. There are 16 residues in the CDR3. Germline CDR1 and CDR2: SGHRS and YFSETQ. CDR3 sequence (DNA): TGCGCCAGCAGCTTGGCTTTTGGACAGGGGGCCGATGGCTACACCTTC. Its protein is CASSLAFGQGADGYTF.

The V call is TRBV28, the J call TRBJ1-6; 9 nucleotides match TRBD1. Losses at the gene ends were 7 bases for V and 8 bases for J; bases not matched to a gene: 6. Germline V gene lookup returns CDR1 MDHEN and CDR2 SYDVKM. This CDR3 spans 14 amino acids. CDR3 in amino acids: CASTQTGGDSPLHF. The CDR3 DNA reads TGTGCCAGCACCCAGACAGGGGGAGATTCACCCCTCCACTTT.

This clone has just one count. The rearrangement joins TRBV21-1 to TRBJ2-1; the listed D gene, TRBD1, was not tested against the DNA. TRBV21-1 represents a pseudogene. This CDR3 spans 17 amino acids. The CDR3 region has the DNA TGTGCCAGCAGCAAAGCGACAGGGACAGGGAGCTACAATGAGCAGTTCTTC. Translating it yields CASSKATGTGSYNEQFF.

DNA of the CDR3: TGTGCCAGCAGCCGATCAGCGGGGAGCACAGATACGCAGTATTTT. Its translation: CASSRSAGSTDTQYF. This chain links TRBV5-4 with TRBJ2-3, with 7 bases matching TRBD2. This CDR3 has 15 amino acids. The V segment lost 4 bases and the J segment 0 bases; nucleotides outside the gene matches: 5. The germline V gene encodes CDR1 SGHNT and CDR2 YYREEE (reference sequence).

The V gene is TRBV7-7, the J gene TRBJ2-1, with TRBD2 identical over 9 bases. Looked up from germline, CDR1 is SSHAT and CDR2 is FNYEAQ (reference sequence). The CDR3 spans 17 residues. The V and J ends lost 4 bases and 7 bases, in that order; junction bases with no gene match: 14. Written as DNA, the CDR3 is TGTGCCAGCAGCTCGCTGGCAGCGGGGGGCGCGGGAAATGAGCAGTTCTTC. Protein sequence: CASSSLAAGGAGNEQFF.

The chain has TRBV5-1 and TRBJ2-1, with 12 nucleotides matching TRBD2. Trimming removed 4 bases from V and 5 bases from J; junction bases left unmatched: 13. This CDR3 has 18 amino acids. Germline CDR1 and CDR2: SGHRS and YFSETQ. The CDR3 region is CASSPGTSGRPRHNEQFF. The CDR3 bases are TGCGCCAGCAGCCCTGGTACTAGCGGGAGGCCCCGGCACAATGAGCAGTTCTTC.

The V call is TRBV2, the J call TRBJ1-3; D is unresolved. CDR3 length: 14 residues. Germline V lookup: CDR1 SNHLY, CDR2 FYNNEI. Trimming left V 4 bases short and J 0 bases short, with 7 bases between. The chain's CDR3 is CASSGGDSGNTIYF. Written as DNA, the CDR3 is TGTGCCAGCAGTGGAGGAGACTCTGGAAACACCATATATTTT.

The chain couples TRBV15 to TRBJ1-2; 10 positions match TRBD1. Germline CDR1 is LNHNV and CDR2 is YYDKDF (reference sequence). V trimming: 1 base; J trimming: 6 bases; junction bases outside the gene matches: 14. The CDR3 length is 18 residues. The CDR3 bases are TGTGCCACCAGCAGAGGGGGGACAGGGGCTTCCTCTCGTGATGGCTACACCTTC. Its protein is CATSRGGTGASSRDGYTF.

The rearrangement joins TRBV27 to TRBJ1-4, with 7 bases lining up with TRBD1. Germline loops: CDR1 MNHEY, CDR2 SMNVEV (reference sequence). The V and J ends lost 3 bases and 5 bases, in that order; junction bases with no gene match: 12. The CDR3 loop spans 17 amino acids. In DNA form, the CDR3 reads TGTGCCAGCAGTTTCAGGGGGGTGGGAGGACCGAATGAAAAACTGTTTTTT. It translates to CASSFRGVGGPNEKLFF.

The chain couples TRBV6-5 to TRBJ1-2; D ambiguous. Trimming removed 5 bases from V and 5 bases from J, with 6 bases in between. Germline assignment: CDR1 MNHEY and CDR2 SVGAGI. The CDR3 covers 11 residues. This CDR3 is CASSPTYGYTF. CDR3 DNA sequence: TGTGCCAGCAGTCCTACTTATGGCTACACCTTC.

The chain carries TRBV14 and TRBJ1-4, with TRBD1 matching over 8 bases. Germline loops: CDR1 SGHDN, CDR2 FVKESK. The CDR3 runs to 16 residues. Trimming cost V 4 bases and J 0 bases; bases outside gene matches: 4. For the CDR3, the DNA is TGTGCCAGCAGCCTGGGACAGGTTGCAACTAATGAAAAACTGTTTTTT. This sequence encodes CASSLGQVATNEKLFF.

The rearrangement joins TRBV5-1 to TRBJ2-3; TRBD2 matches 9 bases. CDR3 length: 18 amino acids. CDR1 is SGHRS and CDR2 is YFSETQ in the germline V gene. Losses at the gene ends were 4 bases for V and 6 bases for J; bases not matched to a gene: 18. This chain's CDR3 is CASSVALQAGGLWDTQYF. The CDR3 DNA reads TGCGCCAGCAGCGTAGCCCTTCAAGCGGGGGGATTATGGGATACGCAGTATTTT.

DNA of the CDR3: TGTGCCAGCAGCTTACGAGGGCGGACACCCCTCCACTTT. This gives the protein CASSLRGRTPLHF. The chain has TRBV7-2 and TRBJ1-6; no clear D. The CDR3 contains 13 residues. V was clipped by 2 bases and J by 11 bases, with 10 bases between them. Germline CDR1 and CDR2: SGHTA and FQGNSA.

J is TRBJ1-1 and V is TRBV29-1; TRBD1 matches at 8 bases. J gave up 8 bases and V 7 bases, and 6 bases lay outside the gene matches. CDR3 size: 11 residues. CDR1 and CDR2 from the germline V gene are SQVTM and ANQGSEA. The DNA for the CDR3 is TGCAGCGGAGGGACAGGTCGGGAAGCTTTCTTT. As protein: CSGGTGREAFF.

The chain carries TRBV5-8 and TRBJ2-6; 8 bases align to TRBD1. The CDR3 runs 14 residues. The trim removed 4 bases at V and 8 bases at J, leaving 5 bases unmatched. The germline CDR1 and CDR2 sequences are SGHTS and YDEGEE. CDR3 in amino acids: CASSVGQGPNVLTF. The CDR3 DNA is TGTGCCAGCAGCGTTGGACAGGGCCCCAACGTCCTGACTTTC. Together with reference TRBV5-8 and TRBJ2-6, the CDR3 gives the full variable domain: EAGVTQSPTHLIKTRGQQATLRCSPISGHTSVYWYQQALGLGLQFLLWYDEGEERNRGNFPPRFSGRQFPNYSSELNVNALELEDSALYLCASSVGQGPNVLTFGAGSRLTVL.

V usage is TRBV10-2 and J usage is TRBJ2-7; D is unresolved. Per germline, CDR1 WSHSY and CDR2 SAAADI. The CDR3 totals 15 residues. Trimming removed 3 bases from V and 0 bases from J, with 12 bases in between. In DNA, the CDR3 is TGCGCCAGCAGTGATCCAGGTGAAAGCTCCTACGAGCAGTACTTC. This encodes CASSDPGESSYEQYF.

The V gene is TRBV5-1, the J gene TRBJ2-7, with D uncertain. CDR1 and CDR2 (germline): SGHRS, YFSETQ. CDR3 size: 18 residues. V lost 2 bases and J lost 2, with 23 bases in between. The CDR3 here is CASSFTAGRPLFTYEQYF. Here the CDR3 DNA reads TGCGCCAGCAGCTTTACGGCAGGCCGACCTCTTTTTACCTACGAGCAGTACTTC.

The chain joins TRBV24-1 to TRBJ2-3, with 9 bases fitting TRBD2. In germline, CDR1 is KGHDR, CDR2 SFDVKD. This CDR3 has 15 amino acids. After removal of 8 bases from V and 4 bases from J, the junction contained 9 bases not matched to a gene. This CDR3 is CATNSGTSSADTQYF. The CDR3 region has the DNA TGTGCCACCAATTCCGGGACTAGCTCGGCAGATACGCAGTATTTT.

The chain joins TRBV5-4 to TRBJ2-1, with 9 nucleotides matching TRBD2. V dropped 3 bases and J dropped 2; count of bases not matched to a gene: 6. The germline CDR1 and CDR2 sequences are SGHNT and YYREEE (reference sequence). The CDR3 totals 16 residues. CDR3 protein: CASSSFSGRPYNEQFF. The CDR3 DNA sequence: TGTGCCAGCAGCTCCTTTAGCGGGAGACCCTACAATGAGCAGTTCTTC.

The chain employs TRBV27 and TRBJ2-5; possibly TRBD1 for D (6 bases). The CDR3 sequence is 15 residues long. The ends were cut back, 5 bases at V and 5 bases at J, with 18 bases in the middle. The germline V gene has CDR1 MNHEY and CDR2 SMNVEV (reference sequence). DNA for the CDR3: TGTGCCAGCAGTAAATACAGGGCTACGTCGGAGACCCAGTACTTC. Its protein product is CASSKYRATSETQYF.

CDR3 loop: CASSFLTSGGSYNEQFF. The CDR3 coding sequence is TGTGCCAGCAGCTTTTTAACTAGCGGGGGTTCCTACAATGAGCAGTTCTTC. The V gene is TRBV5-6, the J gene TRBJ2-1, with TRBD2 matching 11 bases. Trimming took 2 bases from V and 1 from J; bases not matched to a gene: 5. Germline CDR1 and CDR2: SGHDT and YYEEEE. CDR3 length: 17 amino acids. The full variable domain, with the rest looked up from reference TRBV5-6 and TRBJ2-1, is DAGVTQSPTHLIKTRGQQVTLRCSPKSGHDTVSWYQQALGQGPQFIFQYYEEEERQRGNFPDRFSGHQFPNYSSELNVNALLLGDSALYLCASSFLTSGGSYNEQFFGPGTRLTVL.

This rearrangement joins TRBV3-1 (or the pseudogene TRBV3-2) to TRBJ2-3; TRBD1 is a possible D gene (5 bases). Germline V gene data show CDR1 as LGHDT and CDR2 as YNNKEL (reference sequence). This CDR3 comprises 14 residues. V was pared by 5 bases and J by 3 bases, with 12 bases between. The CDR3 sequence is CASSIQWTTDTQYF. The CDR3 DNA reads as TGTGCCAGCAGCATCCAGTGGACAACAGATACGCAGTATTTT.